A single sample gave rise to the 20 T cell receptor beta chains below, sequenced in a study of blood T cell repertoires in COVID-19. The method was immunoSEQ multiplex PCR; TCRdb's version includes in-frame clones alone and lacks a portion of them. The profile covers some 700,000 clones, with approximately 90% appearing a single time and more than 0.25% taken by the ten largest. The sample taken for sequencing was peripheral blood. Receptors originate from a woman younger than 35 with acute or convalescent COVID-19.

The chain carries TRBV19 and TRBJ1-1, with D uncertain. From germline, CDR1 is LNHDA and CDR2 SQIVND (reference sequence). Trimming cost V 3 bases and J 1 base, with 9 bases left between them. CDR3 length equals 14 residues. This CDR3 is CASSIQITNTEAFF. CDR3 coding DNA: TGTGCCAGTAGTATTCAGATAACGAACACTGAAGCTTTCTTT.

This chain links TRBV19 with TRBJ2-7; possible D gene TRBD1, 6 bases. Trimming removed 6 bases from V and 0 bases from J, with 18 bases in between. CDR3 size: 16 residues. From germline, CDR1 is LNHDA and CDR2 SQIVND (reference sequence). The CDR3 coding sequence is TGTGCCAGTAGCCCGCGTGGGGGCACCAACTCCTACGAGCAGTACTTC. Its protein is CASSPRGGTNSYEQYF.

The rearrangement uses TRBV24-1 and TRBJ2-5, with 7 positions matching TRBD2. Looked up from germline, CDR1 is KGHDR and CDR2 is SFDVKD. The V and J ends lost 2 bases and 2 bases, in that order; junction bases with no gene match: 1. CDR3 length: 14 amino acids. CDR3 loop: CATSDYGGQETQYF. The CDR3 DNA sequence: TGTGCCACCAGTGATTACGGGGGGCAAGAGACCCAGTACTTC.

Worth noting for this clone: Other DNA sequences in the same sample also yield this CDR3. The rearrangement uses TRBV12-3 or TRBV12-4 and TRBJ2-5; D gene unclear. Trimming took off 6 bases at V and 1 base at J, with 9 bases between the two ends. This CDR3 contains 13 residues. The CDR3 DNA reads TGTGCCAGCAGCAGGATAAGCCAAGAGACCCAGTACTTC. Its translation is CASSRISQETQYF.

The sample holds one count of this clone. The CDR3 DNA is TGTGCCAGCAGCACCCGACAGGGCAGAAACACCATATATTTT. It translates to CASSTRQGRNTIYF. The rearrangement uses TRBV13 and TRBJ1-3, with TRBD1 identical over 7 bases. The CDR3 sequence is 14 residues long. Unmatched junction bases numbered 6, after V lost 5 bases and J lost 5 bases. In germline, CDR1 is PRHDT, CDR2 FYEKMQ (reference sequence).

CDR3 nucleotide sequence: TGCGCCAGCAGCCAAGAGGCTAGCGGGGTCCCCGGGGAGCTGTTTTTT. The encoded protein is CASSQEASGVPGELFF. V usage is TRBV4-3 and J usage is TRBJ2-2; 9 bases align to TRBD2. Germline values: CDR1 LGHNA, CDR2 YSLEER. This CDR3 has 16 residues. V lost 0 bases and J lost 6; bases outside the gene matches: 5.

The CDR3: CASSGGLAGGNTGELFF. The CDR3 nucleotides read TGTGCCAGCAGTGGAGGACTAGCGGGGGGAAACACCGGGGAGCTGTTTTTT. The chain is built from TRBV6-4 and TRBJ2-2, with 14 bases aligning to TRBD2. J gave up 2 bases and V 4 bases, and 3 bases lay outside the gene matches. The V gene's germline CDR1 is MRHNA and CDR2 SNTAGT. The CDR3 contains 17 residues.

This chain links TRBV9 with TRBJ2-1, with 7 bases matching TRBD1. CDR3 length equals 15 residues. V shed 4 bases, J shed 8 bases, and the junction held 12 bases outside the gene matches. The germline V gene encodes CDR1 SGDLS and CDR2 YYNGEE. CDR3 amino acids: CASSRRDRDGYEQFF. CDR3 bases: TGTGCCAGCAGCCGCCGAGACAGGGACGGCTATGAGCAGTTCTTC.

A note on this clone: Other DNA sequences of this sample code for an identical CDR3. The chain recombines TRBV11-2 with TRBJ1-1; D unclear. Germline V gene data show CDR1 as SGHAT and CDR2 as FQNNGV. The V gene lost 0 bases and the J gene lost 5 bases, with 7 bases spanning the gap. The CDR3 consists of 13 residues. The CDR3 sequence is CASSLDRRTEAFF. In DNA form, the CDR3 reads TGTGCCAGCAGCTTAGATCGGAGAACTGAAGCTTTCTTT.

The gene calls are TRBV5-1 and TRBJ1-2; no clear D gene. Trimming removed 0 bases at V and 8 bases at J, with 11 bases between. Germline assignment: CDR1 SGHRS and CDR2 YFSETQ. The CDR3 is made up of 13 amino acids. In DNA, the CDR3 is TGCGCCAGCAGCTTGGACATCTCTTGGGGCTACACCTTC. Translating it yields CASSLDISWGYTF.

The CDR3 DNA reads TGTGCCAGCAGCCGCGAAACGGGGAGCAATCAGCCCCAGCATTTT. Protein sequence: CASSRETGSNQPQHF. This rearrangement joins TRBV2 to TRBJ1-5, with no clear D. This CDR3 has 15 amino acids. Trimming left V 6 bases short and J 1 base short, with 13 bases between. The germline CDR1 and CDR2 sequences are SNHLY and FYNNEI.

The chain has TRBV30 and TRBJ2-2, with 7 bases aligning to TRBD1. This CDR3 region has 14 residues. Germline V CDR1 and CDR2: GTSNPN, SVGIG (reference sequence). The V and J ends lost 6 bases and 4 bases, in that order; junction bases with no gene match: 8. The CDR3: CACRTGEFTGELFF. CDR3 nucleotides: TGTGCCTGCCGAACAGGGGAGTTCACCGGGGAGCTGTTTTTT.

The rearrangement links TRBV3-1 (or the pseudogene TRBV3-2) to TRBJ2-7, with 10 bases fitting TRBD1. V lost 4 bases and J lost 6; bases outside the gene matches: 6. Germline CDR1 LGHDT, CDR2 YNNKEL (reference sequence). The length of the CDR3 is 14 residues. Here the CDR3 reads CASSPGTGVFEQYF. For the CDR3, the DNA is TGTGCCAGCAGCCCCGGGACAGGGGTTTTCGAGCAGTACTTC.

The genes are TRBV12-5 and TRBJ1-2; perhaps TRBD1 as D (5 bases). This CDR3 has 11 amino acids. V dropped 8 bases and J dropped 6 bases, with 10 bases sitting between them. Germline CDR1 is LGHNT and CDR2 is FRNRAP. As DNA, the CDR3 is TGTGCTAGTAGCAGGGATCATGGCTACACCTTC. It translates to CASSRDHGYTF.

J is TRBJ2-1 and V is TRBV24-1; D might be TRBD2 (5 bases). There are 15 residues in the CDR3. Germline lookup yields CDR1 KGHDR and CDR2 SFDVKD. V was cut by 1 base and J by 6 bases, with 12 bases left in between. CDR3 DNA sequence: TGTGCCACCAGTGATTTATGGGAGAGCGGCAATGAGCAGTTCTTC. Encoded protein: CATSDLWESGNEQFF.

This chain joins TRBV11-3 and TRBJ2-3, with 12 bases lining up with TRBD2. Germline-derived CDR1 and CDR2 are SGHNT and YENEEA. Unmatched junction bases numbered 5, after V lost 4 bases and J lost 3 bases. The CDR3 length is 16 residues. The CDR3 DNA follows: TGTGCCAGCAGCTCGCGGACTAGCGGGGCGACAGATACGCAGTATTTT. It is translated as CASSSRTSGATDTQYF.

CDR3: CASSKGSARATSGANVLTF. The CDR3 bases are TGTGCCAGCAGTAAAGGTTCTGCCAGGGCGACCTCTGGGGCCAACGTCCTGACTTTC. The chain joins TRBV6-2 or TRBV6-3 to TRBJ2-6; TRBD1 might be the D (5 bases). V was cut by 5 bases and J by 0 bases, with 20 bases left in between. The CDR3 contains 19 residues. Per germline, CDR1 MNHEY and CDR2 SVGEGT.

The sample holds one count of this clone. This sample also contains other DNA sequences that code for the same CDR3. The gene calls are TRBV5-1 and TRBJ2-1, with 7 bases identical to TRBD1. Germline loops: CDR1 SGHRS, CDR2 YFSETQ. J lost 8 bases, V lost 0 bases, and 5 bases had no gene match. This CDR3 has 14 amino acids. CDR3 sequence: CASSLVAGGDEQFF. The CDR3 coding sequence is TGCGCCAGCAGCTTGGTGGCAGGGGGAGATGAGCAGTTCTTC.

The chain is built from TRBV14 and TRBJ2-7, with TRBD2 matching 7 bases. CDR1 SGHDN and CDR2 FVKESK come from the germline V gene. The CDR3 has 13 residues. V shed 1 base, J shed 5 bases, and the junction held 2 bases outside the gene matches. The chain's CDR3 is CASSQVAGNEQYF. DNA of the CDR3: TGTGCCAGCAGCCAAGTAGCGGGTAACGAGCAGTACTTC.

The gene calls are TRBV3-1 (or the pseudogene TRBV3-2) and TRBJ1-2; 7 bases are shared with TRBD1. Germline lookup yields CDR1 LGHDT and CDR2 YNNKEL (reference sequence). This CDR3 has 16 amino acids. After removal of 3 bases from V and 4 bases from J, the junction contained 11 bases not matched to a gene. DNA for the CDR3: TGTGCCAGCAGCCATAGAAACAGACAGGGCGCCTATGGCTACACCTTC. Amino acids: CASSHRNRQGAYGYTF.